The 27 T cell receptor beta chains below all came from one sample that was sequenced in a study of a mutant IDH1 vaccine in newly diagnosed glioma. As for time point: baseline, week 1 (first vaccination visit). Treatment reported: pre-vaccination baseline after standard-of-care therapy. TCRdb's copy holds only in-frame clones and misses some; the assay was immunoSEQ multiplex PCR. This sample has over 80,000 clones, with 85% to 90% found just once. The sequenced sample was PBMCs, obtained from a glioma patient treated with radiotherapy, temozolomide or both. The receptors were gathered from a woman between 50 and 59 years old with glioma.

Many counts were recorded for this clone. For the CDR3, the DNA is TGTGCCAGTAGTAAAGCTGCCAATCAGCCCCAGCATTTT. Its protein is CASSKAANQPQHF. The chain has TRBV19 and TRBJ1-5; no clear D gene. The CDR3 loop spans 13 amino acids. In germline, CDR1 is LNHDA, CDR2 SQIVND (reference sequence). Trimming pared 4 bases from V and 3 bases from J, leaving 7 bases between.

The gene calls are TRBV28 and TRBJ2-7, with 9 bases identical to TRBD1. The CDR3 length is 14 residues. Germline CDR1 and CDR2: MDHEN and SYDVKM. V shed 5 bases and J 2 bases; nucleotides not matched to a gene: 4. DNA for the CDR3: TGTGCCAGCAGTCCCGGACAGGGGACCTACGAGCAGTACTTC. Protein sequence: CASSPGQGTYEQYF.

The chain carries TRBV10-3 and TRBJ2-1, with 11 bases aligning to TRBD2. V gave up 9 bases and J gave up 0 bases; unmatched junction bases: 7. The V gene's germline CDR1 is ENHRY and CDR2 SYGVKD. The CDR3 is made up of 16 amino acids. CDR3: CAISGTSGSSYNEQFF. In DNA form, the CDR3 reads TGTGCCATATCGGGTACTAGCGGGAGCTCCTACAATGAGCAGTTCTTC.

The chain has TRBV15 and TRBJ2-5, with D tentatively TRBD1 (5 bases). The V gene's germline CDR1 is LNHNV and CDR2 YYDKDF (reference sequence). The V end was cut by 4 bases, the J end by 5 bases, with 17 bases between. This CDR3 has 15 amino acids. The CDR3 is CATSKGRVIPETQYF. In DNA, the CDR3 is TGTGCCACCAGCAAGGGCAGGGTGATCCCCGAGACCCAGTACTTC.

CDR3 in amino acids: CASFSGSNNEQFF. CDR3 in DNA: TGCGCCAGCTTTAGCGGGAGTAACAATGAGCAGTTCTTC. This rearrangement joins TRBV5-1 to TRBJ2-1; TRBD2 agrees at 9 bases. The junction had 4 bases not matched to a gene; V was cut back by 7 bases and J by 5 bases. Germline V gene lookup returns CDR1 SGHRS and CDR2 YFSETQ. The CDR3 spans 13 residues. Complete variable domain (other parts from reference TRBV5-1 and TRBJ2-1): KAGVTQTPRYLIKTRGQQVTLSCSPISGHRSVSWYQQTPGQGLQFLFEYFSETQRNKGNFPGRFSGRQFSNSRSEMNVSTLELGDSALYLCASFSGSNNEQFFGPGTRLTVL.

This chain links TRBV4-1 with TRBJ2-2; the match to TRBD2 covers 14 bases. CDR3 length equals 18 residues. The junction had 3 bases not matched to a gene; V was cut back by 3 bases and J by 0 bases. The germline gives CDR1 MGHRA, CDR2 YSYEKL. CDR3 in DNA: TGCGCCAGCAGCCACGGACTAGCGGGAGGAACGAACACCGGGGAGCTGTTTTTT. Translating gives CASSHGLAGGTNTGELFF.

To note about this clone: This sample also contains other DNA sequences that code for the same CDR3. The chain joins TRBV7-9 to TRBJ1-1; 12 bases map to TRBD1. Germline V CDR1 and CDR2: SEHNR, FQNEAQ (reference sequence). With V trimmed by 5 bases and J by 0 bases, 4 bases remained unmatched. The CDR3 spans 16 residues. CDR3 residues: CASSMGQGALNTEAFF. The CDR3, as DNA: TGTGCCAGCAGCATGGGACAGGGGGCCTTGAACACTGAAGCTTTCTTT.

The chain is built from TRBV5-1 and TRBJ2-1; 8 nucleotides match TRBD1. Trimming cost V 6 bases and J 0 bases; bases outside gene matches: 8. CDR1 SGHRS and CDR2 YFSETQ come from the germline V gene. The CDR3 covers 16 residues. The CDR3 nucleotides read TGCGCCAGCAACCTCTTGGGACAGGCCTCCTACAATGAGCAGTTCTTC. Its protein product is CASNLLGQASYNEQFF.

The V call is TRBV28, the J call TRBJ1-4; D perhaps matches TRBD1 (6 bases). Germline V gene lookup returns CDR1 MDHEN and CDR2 SYDVKM. V lost 7 bases and J lost 4, with 22 bases in between. The CDR3 runs 17 residues. DNA of the CDR3: TGTGCCAGCACCTTCTTAGGGGCGACAGGCCTTAATGAAAAACTGTTTTTT. Its translation is CASTFLGATGLNEKLFF.

The chain couples TRBV7-9 to TRBJ1-1, with D unresolved. Trimming took 1 base from V and 7 from J, leaving 7 bases between them. The germline V gene has CDR1 SEHNR and CDR2 FQNEAQ (reference sequence). The CDR3 contains 12 residues. The CDR3: CASSLGGSEAFF. CDR3 DNA sequence: TGTGCCAGCAGCTTAGGAGGGAGTGAAGCTTTCTTT.

This clone was seen a single time. The chain is built from TRBV30 and TRBJ2-5; D may match TRBD1 or TRBD2 (5 bases each). Trimming pared 2 bases from V and 1 base from J, leaving 26 bases between. Germline lookup yields CDR1 GTSNPN and CDR2 SVGIG (reference sequence). The CDR3 is 19 residues long. The CDR3 here is CAWSNLGVASSSSQETQYF. The CDR3 coding sequence is TGTGCCTGGAGTAACCTGGGGGTGGCTTCGTCGAGCTCCCAAGAGACCCAGTACTTC.

The chain recombines TRBV6-5 with TRBJ2-7; D perhaps matches TRBD1 (6 bases). V was trimmed by 2 bases and J by 3 bases, leaving 11 bases between them. The CDR3 has 14 amino acids. The V gene's germline CDR1 is MNHEY and CDR2 SVGAGI. In nucleotides, the CDR3 is TGTGCCAGCAGTTACCTGGGACAACACTACGAGCAGTACTTC. Protein sequence: CASSYLGQHYEQYF.

The chain links TRBV5-1 to TRBJ1-1; the D gene is possibly TRBD1 (5 bases). The CDR3 is made up of 13 amino acids. Trimming removed 6 bases at V and 6 bases at J, with 15 bases between. In germline, CDR1 is SGHRS, CDR2 YFSETQ. CDR3 in DNA: TGCGCCAGCAACCGTGAAGGGACCGCTGAAGCTTTCTTT. Protein product: CASNREGTAEAFF.

The V gene is TRBV11-2, the J gene TRBJ2-3; TRBD2 agrees at 9 bases. Germline trimming cut 0 bases from V and 1 base from J; bases unmatched to any gene: 11. The CDR3 length is 19 residues. Germline loops: CDR1 SGHAT, CDR2 FQNNGV. The CDR3 is CASSLDRSSGSLGTDTQYF. As DNA, the CDR3 is TGTGCCAGCAGCTTAGATCGGAGTAGCGGGAGCTTAGGCACAGATACGCAGTATTTT.

The chain is built from TRBV18 and TRBJ2-1, with TRBD1 identical over 9 bases. The CDR3 spans 15 residues. CDR1 KGHSH and CDR2 LQKENI come from the germline V gene. V lost 6 bases to trimming and J lost 2 bases; unmatched junction nucleotides: 5. The CDR3 DNA follows: TGTGCCAGCTCCCTCGGACAGGGGACCTACAATGAGCAGTTCTTC. Encoded protein: CASSLGQGTYNEQFF.

The chain is built from TRBV6-5 and TRBJ2-1; a weak D match, TRBD1 (5 bases). The germline V and J ends were trimmed by 5 bases and 5 bases, with 13 bases remaining between them. The CDR3 spans 14 residues. Germline V gene lookup returns CDR1 MNHEY and CDR2 SVGAGI. CDR3: CASSHAEGDNEQFF. CDR3 in DNA: TGTGCCAGCAGTCACGCCGAAGGGGACAATGAGCAGTTCTTC.

This chain joins TRBV20-1 and TRBJ2-7; TRBD2 aligns across 7 bases. The trim removed 6 bases at V and 5 bases at J, leaving 4 bases unmatched. The CDR3 consists of 11 residues. Looked up from germline, CDR1 is DFQATT and CDR2 is SNEGSKA (reference sequence). The CDR3 DNA follows: TGCAGTGCAGCGGGATCCAACGAGCAGTACTTC. Translation: CSAAGSNEQYF.

The rearrangement joins TRBV10-3 to TRBJ1-4; D is unclear. Germline CDR1 reads ENHRY; CDR2 reads SYGVKD. With 2 bases removed from V and 17 bases from J, the gap between germline ends came to 15 bases. The CDR3 loop spans 12 amino acids. CDR3: CAISETRTVFFF. CDR3 DNA: TGTGCCATCAGTGAGACTCGGACCGTGTTTTTTTTT.

The chain links TRBV5-1 to TRBJ2-1; the D gene is possibly TRBD2 (6 bases). The CDR3 length is 14 residues. Trimming removed 8 bases at V and 4 bases at J, with 16 bases between. The V gene's germline CDR1 is SGHRS and CDR2 YFSETQ. CDR3 region: CASNSGTLYNEQFF. CDR3 in DNA: TGCGCCAGTAATTCCGGGACTCTTTACAATGAGCAGTTCTTC.

The chain is built from TRBV5-6 and TRBJ2-5; 8 positions match TRBD2. Trimming cost V 3 bases and J 7 bases; bases outside gene matches: 8. CDR1 and CDR2 (germline): SGHDT, YYEEEE. This CDR3 region has 14 residues. The CDR3 nucleotides read TGTGCCAGCAGCTCGACTAGCGCGGGGGGGACCCAGTACTTC. Protein sequence: CASSSTSAGGTQYF. The variable domain in full, completed from reference TRBV5-6 and TRBJ2-5, reads DAGVTQSPTHLIKTRGQQVTLRCSPKSGHDTVSWYQQALGQGPQFIFQYYEEEERQRGNFPDRFSGHQFPNYSSELNVNALLLGDSALYLCASSSTSAGGTQYFGPGTRLLVL.

The V and J genes are TRBV7-9 and TRBJ2-5; 7 nucleotides align to TRBD1. J lost 5 bases, V lost 4 bases, and 10 bases had no gene match. CDR1 and CDR2 from the germline V gene are SEHNR and FQNEAQ (reference sequence). This CDR3 has 15 amino acids. CDR3 in DNA: TGTGCCAGCAGCTCAAGAAGCATGGGACAGGAGACCCAGTACTTC. Residues: CASSSRSMGQETQYF.

The gene calls are TRBV21-1 and TRBJ2-7. TRBV21-1 is tagged as a pseudogene. The CDR3 is made up of 11 amino acids. CDR3 loop: CASSKAGGFCF. The CDR3 DNA reads as TGTGCCAGCAGCAAAGCTGGGGGATTTTGCTTC.

CDR3 DNA: TGTGCCAGCACCCAAATGGGAGGTGCGGACGAGCAGTACTTC. Its protein is CASTQMGGADEQYF. J is TRBJ2-7 and V is TRBV28; TRBD2 is a possible D gene (6 bases). Germline V gives CDR1 MDHEN, CDR2 SYDVKM. Trimming cost V 7 bases and J 5 bases, with 18 bases left between them. The CDR3 is made up of 14 amino acids.

The rearrangement links TRBV28 to TRBJ1-5; D perhaps matches TRBD1 (6 bases). The CDR3 has 16 amino acids. The germline CDR1 and CDR2 sequences are MDHEN and SYDVKM. The ends were cut back, 3 bases at V and 4 bases at J, with 16 bases in the middle. The CDR3 DNA reads as TGTGCCAGCAGTTTCCGGGGGGCGAGGGGGAATCAGCCCCAGCATTTT. Translation gives CASSFRGARGNQPQHF.

The chain carries TRBV27 and TRBJ1-1; D remains ambiguous. Germline V gives CDR1 MNHEY, CDR2 SMNVEV (reference sequence). The CDR3 has 14 amino acids. V was cut by 5 bases and J by 5 bases, with 15 bases left in between. The CDR3 protein is CASSDERGFTEAFF. The CDR3 DNA follows: TGTGCCAGCAGTGACGAAAGAGGGTTTACTGAAGCTTTCTTT.

The V gene is TRBV7-9, the J gene TRBJ2-5; D is ambiguous. Germline loops: CDR1 SEHNR, CDR2 FQNEAQ (reference sequence). V was shortened by 6 bases and J by 2 bases, with 10 bases between the two germline ends. This CDR3 contains 13 residues. CDR3 residues: CASSQQIQETQYF. The CDR3 DNA sequence: TGTGCCAGCAGTCAACAGATACAAGAGACCCAGTACTTC.

The chain couples TRBV30 to TRBJ1-1; possibly TRBD1 for D (6 bases). From germline, CDR1 is GTSNPN and CDR2 SVGIG (reference sequence). The CDR3 length is 13 residues. Trimming shortened V by 3 bases and J by 1 base, and 9 bases separated the two germline ends. As DNA, the CDR3 is TGTGCCTGGAGGGGGGACACGAACACTGAAGCTTTCTTT. It encodes CAWRGDTNTEAFF.